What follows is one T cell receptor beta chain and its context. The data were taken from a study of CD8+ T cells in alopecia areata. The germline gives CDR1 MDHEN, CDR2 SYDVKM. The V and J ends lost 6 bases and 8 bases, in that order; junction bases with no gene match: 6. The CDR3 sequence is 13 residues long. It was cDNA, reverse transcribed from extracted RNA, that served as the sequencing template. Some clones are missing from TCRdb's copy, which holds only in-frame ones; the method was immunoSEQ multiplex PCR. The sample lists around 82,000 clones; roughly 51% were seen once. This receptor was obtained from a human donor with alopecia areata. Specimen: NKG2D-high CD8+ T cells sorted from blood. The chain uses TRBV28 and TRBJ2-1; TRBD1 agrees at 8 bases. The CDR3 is CASSAQGAHEQFF. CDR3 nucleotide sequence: TGTGCCAGCAGCGCCCAGGGGGCCCATGAGCAGTTCTTC.